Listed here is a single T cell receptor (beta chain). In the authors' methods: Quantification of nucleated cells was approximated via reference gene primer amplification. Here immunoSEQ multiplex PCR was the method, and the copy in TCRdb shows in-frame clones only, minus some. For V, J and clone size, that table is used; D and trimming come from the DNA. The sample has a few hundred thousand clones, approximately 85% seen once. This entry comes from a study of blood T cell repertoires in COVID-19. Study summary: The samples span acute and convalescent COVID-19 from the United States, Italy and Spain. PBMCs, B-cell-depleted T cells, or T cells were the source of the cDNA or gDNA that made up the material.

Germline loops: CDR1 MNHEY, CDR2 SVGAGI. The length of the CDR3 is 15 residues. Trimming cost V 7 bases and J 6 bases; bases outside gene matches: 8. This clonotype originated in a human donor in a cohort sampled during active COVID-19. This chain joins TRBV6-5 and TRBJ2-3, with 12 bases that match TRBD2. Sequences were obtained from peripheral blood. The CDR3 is CASTRLAGELDTQYF. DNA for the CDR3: TGTGCCAGCACCCGACTAGCGGGGGAGCTGGATACGCAGTATTTT.